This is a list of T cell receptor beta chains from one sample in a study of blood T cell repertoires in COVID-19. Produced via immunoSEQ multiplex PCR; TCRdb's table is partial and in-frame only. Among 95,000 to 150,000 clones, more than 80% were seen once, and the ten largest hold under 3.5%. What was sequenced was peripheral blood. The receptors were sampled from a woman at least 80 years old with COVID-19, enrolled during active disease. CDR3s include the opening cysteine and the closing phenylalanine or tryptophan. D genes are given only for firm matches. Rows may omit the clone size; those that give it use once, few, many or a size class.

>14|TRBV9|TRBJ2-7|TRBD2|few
TGTGCCAGCAGCGGCGGGAGGGCCTCCAACGAGCAGTACTTC
CASSGGRASNEQYF
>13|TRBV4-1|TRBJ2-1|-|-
TGCGCCAGCAGCCAAGGTCCGCTAAATGAGCAGTTCTTC
CASSQGPLNEQFF
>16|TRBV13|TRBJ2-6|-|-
TGTGCCAGCAGCTTCGACGGGAACTCTGGGGCCAACGTCCTGACTTTC
CASSFDGNSGANVLTF
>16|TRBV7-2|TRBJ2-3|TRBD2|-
TGTGCCAGCAGCTTAGGGCCCGGGGGGAAGCCCGATACGCAGTATTTT
CASSLGPGGKPDTQYF
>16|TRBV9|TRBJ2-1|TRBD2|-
TGTGCCAGCAGCTCGGGACTAGCGGGAAACCTGGGTGAGCAGTTCTTC
CASSSGLAGNLGEQFF
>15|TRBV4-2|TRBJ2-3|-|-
TGTGCCAGCAGCCAACCGGGCCTAGCCGTCGATACGCAGTATTTT
CASSQPGLAVDTQYF
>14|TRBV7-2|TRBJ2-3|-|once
TGTGCCAGCAGCCTAACCAGGGGTTCAGATACGCAGTATTTT
CASSLTRGSDTQYF
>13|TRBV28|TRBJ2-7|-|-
TGTGCCAGCAGCCTCGGGACTTTGTACGAGCAGTACTTC
CASSLGTLYEQYF
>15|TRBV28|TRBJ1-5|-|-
TGTGCCAGCAGTCTCCAGATCGGGTTGGGTCAGCCCCAGCATTTT
CASSLQIGLGQPQHF
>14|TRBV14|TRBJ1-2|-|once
TGTGCCAGCAGCACCCGAACAGGGACCTATGGCTACACCTTC
CASSTRTGTYGYTF
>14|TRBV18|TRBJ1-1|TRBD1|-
TGTGCCAGCTCACCGGACAGGGCGAACACTGAAGCTTTCTTT
CASSPDRANTEAFF
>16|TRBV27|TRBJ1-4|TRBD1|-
TGTGCCAGCAGTTCTCTCCCGGGACAGGGGTCTGAAAAACTGTTTTTT
CASSSLPGQGSEKLFF
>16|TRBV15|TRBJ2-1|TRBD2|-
TGTGCCACCAGCTCCCCAGGGCGGGAGTCCGGCAATGAGCAGTTCTTC
CATSSPGRESGNEQFF
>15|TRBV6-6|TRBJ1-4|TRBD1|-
TGTGCCAGCAGTAAATCCGGGACAGGGGCTGAAAAACTGTTTTTT
CASSKSGTGAEKLFF
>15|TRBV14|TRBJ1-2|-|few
TGTGCCAGCAGCCAAGATGTGGGGCAGTCCTATGGCTACACCTTC
CASSQDVGQSYGYTF
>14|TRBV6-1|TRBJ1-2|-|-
TGTGCCAGTCGCCCCCCGGGGGGCGGCTATGGCTACACCTTC
CASRPPGGGYGYTF
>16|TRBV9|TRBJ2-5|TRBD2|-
TGTGCCAGCAGCGTCGCTAGCGGGAGGGCCTTGGAGACCCAGTACTTC
CASSVASGRALETQYF
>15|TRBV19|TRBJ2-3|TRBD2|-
TGTGCCAGTACGAGGACTAGCGGGAGTCCAGATACGCAGTATTTT
CASTRTSGSPDTQYF
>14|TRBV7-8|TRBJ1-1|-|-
TGTGCCAGCAGCCCTTCCCGGTCGAACACTGAAGCTTTCTTT
CASSPSRSNTEAFF
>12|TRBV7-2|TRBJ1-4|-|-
TGTGCCAGCAGCTCGGGGGTGGAAAAACTGTTTTTT
CASSSGVEKLFF
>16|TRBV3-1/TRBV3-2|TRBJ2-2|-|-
TGTGCCAGCAGCCCTTGGGGGGTCGAGAACACCGGGGAGCTGTTTTTT
CASSPWGVENTGELFF
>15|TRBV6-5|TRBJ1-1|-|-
TGTGCCAGCAGTCGGGACACCCAGGAGTTGAGTGAAGCTTTCTTT
CASSRDTQELSEAFF
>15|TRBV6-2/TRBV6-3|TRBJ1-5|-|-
TGTGCCAGCAGTCTATCAGGGCCCAGCAATCAGCCCCAGCATTTT
CASSLSGPSNQPQHF
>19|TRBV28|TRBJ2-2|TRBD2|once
TGTGCCAGCAGTTTGGTTGGGCTAGCGGGAGGATCCATTCCTGGGGAGCTGTTTTTT
CASSLVGLAGGSIPGELFF
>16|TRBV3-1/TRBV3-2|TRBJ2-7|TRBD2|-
TGTGCCAGCAGCCAAAGGGGGGGACTAGCGGGAAACGAGCAGTACTTC
CASSQRGGLAGNEQYF
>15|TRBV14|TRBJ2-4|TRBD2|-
TGTGCCAGCAGCCCCGGGAGGCAAACGGGGAACATTCAGTACTTC
CASSPGRQTGNIQYF
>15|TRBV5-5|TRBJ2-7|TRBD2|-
TGTGCCAGCAGTTCTCCGGGACTAGCGGGCTACGAGCAGTACTTC
CASSSPGLAGYEQYF
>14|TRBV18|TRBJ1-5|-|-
TGTGCCAGCTCACCCTCCGGGGGCAATCAGCCCCAGCATTTT
CASSPSGGNQPQHF
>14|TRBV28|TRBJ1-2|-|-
TGTGCCAGCAGGGGCCCACCAGCTAACTATGGCTACACCTTC
CASRGPPANYGYTF
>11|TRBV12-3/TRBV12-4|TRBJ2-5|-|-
TGTGCCAGCAGTTCGGGGGAGACCCAGTACTTC
CASSSGETQYF
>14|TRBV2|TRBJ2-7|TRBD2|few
TGTGCCAGCAGCGAGACCAAGACTAGCGGGAGACAGTACTTC
CASSETKTSGRQYF
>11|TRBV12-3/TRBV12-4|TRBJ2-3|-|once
TGTGCCAGCAGAGCGACAGATACGCAGTATTTT
CASRATDTQYF
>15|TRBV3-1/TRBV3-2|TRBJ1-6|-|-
TGTGCCAGCAGCCCTCGGACAGTGGTAAATTCACCCCTCCACTTT
CASSPRTVVNSPLHF
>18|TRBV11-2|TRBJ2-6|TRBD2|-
TGTGCCAGCAGACAATTGAGCGGGGGATTCTCTGGGGCCAACGTCCTGACTTTC
CASRQLSGGFSGANVLTF
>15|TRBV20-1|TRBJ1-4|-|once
TGCAGTGCTAGTCCTACGCGGGGGGCGATTGAAAAACTGTTTTTT
CSASPTRGAIEKLFF
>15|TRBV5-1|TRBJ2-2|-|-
TGCGCCAGCAGCATAACCCAGGGGCTGGGCGGGGAGCTGTTTTTT
CASSITQGLGGELFF
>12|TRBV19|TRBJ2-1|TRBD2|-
TGTGCCAGTAGTACGGGGGGGAATGAGCAGTTCTTC
CASSTGGNEQFF
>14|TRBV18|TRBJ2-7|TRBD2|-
TGTGCCAGCTCACCATTAGCGGGAGAGTACGAGCAGTACTTC
CASSPLAGEYEQYF
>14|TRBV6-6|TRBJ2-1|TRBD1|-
TGTGCCAGCAGTTATAGGGACAGGGGCAATGAGCAGTTCTTC
CASSYRDRGNEQFF
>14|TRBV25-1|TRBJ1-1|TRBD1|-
TGTGCCAGCAGGGAGACAGGGTTGAACACTGAAGCTTTCTTT
CASRETGLNTEAFF
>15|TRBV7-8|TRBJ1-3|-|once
TGTGCCAGCAGCCAAAGTACAGGGTGGGGAAACACCATATATTTT
CASSQSTGWGNTIYF
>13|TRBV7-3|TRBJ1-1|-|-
TGTGCCAGCAGCTCGGGAGCGGACACTGAAGCTTTCTTT
CASSSGADTEAFF
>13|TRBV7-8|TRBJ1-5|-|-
TGTGCCAGCAGCTCCCGGGGGTATCAGCCCCAGCATTTT
CASSSRGYQPQHF
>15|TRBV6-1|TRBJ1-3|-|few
TGTGCCAGCAGTGAAGGTATATATTCTGGAAACACCATATATTTT
CASSEGIYSGNTIYF
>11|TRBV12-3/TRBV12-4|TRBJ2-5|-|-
TGTGCCAGCAGTTTACGAGAGACCCAGTACTTC
CASSLRETQYF
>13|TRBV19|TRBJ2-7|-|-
TGTGCCAGTAGTATAAACCCTATCTACGAGCAGTACTTC
CASSINPIYEQYF
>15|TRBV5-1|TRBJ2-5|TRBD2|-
TGCGCCAGCAGCTTGGGAGCGGGGCCACAAGAGACCCAGTACTTC
CASSLGAGPQETQYF
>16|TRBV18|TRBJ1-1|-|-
TGTGCCAGCTCACCGAATGCTCCACAGGGGAACACTGAAGCTTTCTTT
CASSPNAPQGNTEAFF
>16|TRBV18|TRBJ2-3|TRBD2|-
TGTGCCAGCTCACCAAGGACTAGCGGGGGTCCAGATACGCAGTATTTT
CASSPRTSGGPDTQYF
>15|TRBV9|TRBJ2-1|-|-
TGTGCCAGCAGCTATCTGGGGGGTCCTAATAATGAGCAGTTCTTC
CASSYLGGPNNEQFF
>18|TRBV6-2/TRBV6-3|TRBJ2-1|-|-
TGTGCCAGCAGTTACTCGAGTTCACTCGGGAGCTCCTACAATGAGCAGTTCTTC
CASSYSSSLGSSYNEQFF
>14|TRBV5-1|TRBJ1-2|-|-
TGCGCCAGCAGCTTGGAAACAGGAATCAATGGCTACACCTTC
CASSLETGINGYTF
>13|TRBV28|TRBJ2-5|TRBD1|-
TGTGCCAGCCTGGGACAGCCCCAAGAGACCCAGTACTTC
CASLGQPQETQYF